The T cell receptor beta chain under discussion was sequenced for a study of memory CD4+ T cells and cytomegalovirus serostatus. Profiled with immunoSEQ multiplex PCR; TCRdb holds only in-frame clones, not every one. The sample contains tens of thousands of clones, approximately 77% of which appear only once. The sort gate was single viable CD3+CD4+CD8-CD45RO+ cells for memory CD4+ T cells. Germline loops: CDR1 SNHLY, CDR2 FYNNEI. This CDR3 contains 17 residues. The V gene end was trimmed by 5 bases and the J gene end by 2 bases; junction bases not matched to a gene: 9. The receptor was derived from an adult in good health and CMV-seronegative. V and J are TRBV2 and TRBJ2-3; TRBD1 matches at 11 bases. Sequenced input: memory CD4+ T cells from blood. The CDR3 nucleotides are TGTGCCAGCAGTCCAGGACAGGGGGCGAGAAACACAGATACGCAGTATTTT. It codes for CASSPGQGARNTDTQYF.